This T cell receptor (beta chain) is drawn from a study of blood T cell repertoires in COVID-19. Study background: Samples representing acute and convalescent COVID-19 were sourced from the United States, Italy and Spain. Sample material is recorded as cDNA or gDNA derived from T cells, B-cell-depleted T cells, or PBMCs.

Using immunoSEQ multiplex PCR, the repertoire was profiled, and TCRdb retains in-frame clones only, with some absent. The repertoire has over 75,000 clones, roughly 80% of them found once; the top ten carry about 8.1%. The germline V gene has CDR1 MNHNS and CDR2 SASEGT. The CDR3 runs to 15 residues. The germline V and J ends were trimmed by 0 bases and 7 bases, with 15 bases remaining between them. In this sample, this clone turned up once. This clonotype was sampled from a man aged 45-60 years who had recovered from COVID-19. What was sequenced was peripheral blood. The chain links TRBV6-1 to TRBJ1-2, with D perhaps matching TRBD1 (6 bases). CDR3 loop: CASSEAGGRLSGYTF. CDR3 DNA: TGTGCCAGCAGTGAAGCGGGGGGGCGCTTGTCTGGCTACACCTTC.